Presented here are 31 T cell receptor beta chains from one specimen sequenced in a study of blood T cells in healthy people across ages. PCR was performed a second time for about 7 to 12 cycles using a sample-barcoded 5' primer and a J-beta primer mix. TCRdb re-called the 5' RACE reads with MiXCR, one entry per CDR3 protein. Of approximately 880,000 distinct CDR3 sequences listed, roughly 50% are singletons. Sequencing input: blood. Receptor source: a man aged 30 to 39 in good health.

CDR3 region: CASGLSGRSFYNEQFF. CDR3 DNA: TGTGCCAGCGGCCTTAGCGGGCGCAGCTTCTACAATGAGCAGTTCTTC. The gene calls are TRBV7-9 and TRBJ2-1, with 7 bases lining up with TRBD2. Germline CDR1 SEHNR, CDR2 FQNEAQ (reference sequence). The CDR3 totals 16 residues. Losses at the gene ends were 8 bases for V and 3 bases for J; bases not matched to a gene: 13.

For this clonotype: The junction and the germline gene differ at one end; a read error may be behind it. The V call is TRBV5-1, the J call TRBJ2-3, with 9 positions matching TRBD2. The CDR3 runs 15 residues. Germline loops: CDR1 SGHRS, CDR2 YFSETQ. The CDR3: CVSNSWTSAADTQYF. Written as DNA, the CDR3 is TGCGTCAGCAACTCGTGGACTAGCGCAGCAGATACGCAGTATTTT.

Regarding this clonotype: With a much larger clone just one base away, this may be a read error. This chain joins TRBV5-1 and TRBJ2-1, with D perhaps assigned TRBD1 or TRBD2 (5 bases each). The CDR3 runs to 14 residues. V gave up 4 bases and J gave up 5 bases, with 13 bases separating them. The germline V gene has CDR1 SGHRS and CDR2 YFSETQ. CDR3 loop: CASSEGPPHNEQFF. Written as DNA, the CDR3 is TGCGCCAGCAGCGAGGGACCACCCCACAATGAGCAGTTCTTC. Full variable domain (remainder filled in from reference TRBV5-1 and TRBJ2-1): KAGVTQTPRYLIKTRGQQVTLSCSPISGHRSVSWYQQTPGQGLQFLFEYFSETQRNKGNFPGRFSGRQFSNSRSEMNVSTLELGDSALYLCASSEGPPHNEQFFGPGTRLTVL.

The chain is built from TRBV12-3 or TRBV12-4 and TRBJ2-1, with 7 bases aligning to TRBD2. CDR3 length: 15 amino acids. V trimming: 0 bases; J trimming: 9 bases; junction bases outside the gene matches: 8. CDR3 sequence reads: CASSLALGGSGEQFF. CDR3 DNA sequence: TGTGCCAGCAGTTTAGCCCTGGGAGGGTCCGGTGAGCAGTTCTTC.

The V and J genes are TRBV9 and TRBJ1-6, with a tentative D call TRBD1 (6 bases). Trimming left V 3 bases short and J 0 bases short, with 13 bases between. Germline V CDR1 and CDR2: SGDLS, YYNGEE. This CDR3 is 17 amino acids long. The DNA for the CDR3 is TGTGCCAGCAGCGGGGGGACATCGAGCTCCTATAATTCACCCCTCCACTTT. It yields the protein CASSGGTSSSYNSPLHF.

The CDR3 region is CASCADRISYNEQFF. The DNA for the CDR3 is TGTGCCAGCTGTGCCGACAGGATCTCCTACAATGAGCAGTTCTTC. The chain is built from TRBV27 and TRBJ2-1; D may be TRBD1 (6 bases). CDR1 MNHEY and CDR2 SMNVEV come from the germline V gene (reference sequence). The germline V and J ends were trimmed by 8 bases and 0 bases, with 14 bases remaining between them. CDR3 size: 15 residues.

This rearrangement joins TRBV9 to TRBJ1-6; the D is unclear. The ends were cut back, 0 bases at V and 0 bases at J, with 10 bases in the middle. Germline V gene sequence: CDR1 SGDLS, CDR2 YYNGEE. This CDR3 is 17 amino acids long. CDR3 in DNA: TGTGCCAGCAGCGTAGGATTCCAGAGCTCCTATAATTCACCCCTCCACTTT. The encoded protein is CASSVGFQSSYNSPLHF.

The chain links TRBV6-1 to TRBJ2-7; the D gene is possibly TRBD1 (5 bases). The V gene's germline CDR1 is MNHNS and CDR2 SASEGT. The germline V and J ends were trimmed by 6 bases and 7 bases, with 28 bases remaining between them. This CDR3 spans 17 amino acids. CDR3 coding DNA: TGTGCCAGCAGCTCCCCACGGCAAGGAACAGGAAGTATAGAGCAGTACTTC. Its protein product is CASSSPRQGTGSIEQYF.

The gene calls are TRBV5-4 and TRBJ2-6, with D perhaps matching TRBD2 (5 bases). V gave up 2 bases and J gave up 0 bases, with 12 bases separating them. The CDR3 is 17 amino acids. The germline V gene encodes CDR1 SGHNT and CDR2 YYREEE (reference sequence). The CDR3 is CASSLYGLISGANVLTF. The CDR3 nucleotides read TGTGCCAGCAGCTTATACGGACTGATCTCTGGGGCCAACGTCCTGACTTTC.

V and J are TRBV21-1 and TRBJ2-7; TRBD2 is the table's D call and was not checked against the DNA. TRBV21-1 is a pseudogene segment. This CDR3 has 14 residues. CDR3: CASSLAGAPREQYF. CDR3 DNA: TGTGCCAGCAGTCTAGCGGGGGCTCCCAGAGAGCAGTACTTC.

As regards this clonotype: A much larger clone lies one base from this, so it may be a read error. DNA of the CDR3: TGTGCCAGCAGCTCCTACCGAACAGGCAACACAGATACGCGGTATTTT. Translation gives CASSSYRTGNTDTRYF. V and J are TRBV9 and TRBJ2-3; D is perhaps TRBD1 (5 bases). The CDR3 is made up of 16 amino acids. Germline V gene sequence: CDR1 SGDLS, CDR2 YYNGEE.

The CDR3 DNA reads TGTGCCAGCAGTGAAGAGTCTGAGGATGGCTACACCTTC. Protein sequence: CASSEESEDGYTF. This chain joins TRBV2 and TRBJ1-2, with unresolved D. The CDR3 covers 13 residues. V shed 1 base and J shed 6 bases, with 9 bases lying between them. Germline-derived CDR1 and CDR2 are SNHLY and FYNNEI.

The CDR3, as DNA: TGTGCCAGCAGTGAACGAGCGGGGCGCTACGAGCAGTACTTC. Translating it yields CASSERAGRYEQYF. The rearrangement links TRBV6-1 to TRBJ2-4; 7 bases fit TRBD2. The J call could be wrong; TRBJ2-7 is a better fit for the DNA end. CDR1 and CDR2 from the germline V gene are MNHNS and SASEGT. The CDR3 runs to 14 residues.

The sample holds a few counts of this clonotype. CDR3 DNA: TGCAGCGTTGCTAGGGTCACAGATACGCAGTATTTT. Translating gives CSVARVTDTQYF. V is TRBV29-1 and J is TRBJ2-3, with unresolved D. V was shortened by 4 bases and J by 2 bases, with 7 bases between the two germline ends. The CDR3 consists of 12 residues. Per germline, CDR1 SQVTM and CDR2 ANQGSEA.

The J gene is TRBJ1-2, the V gene TRBV3-1; D is perhaps TRBD1 (5 bases). The CDR3 totals 15 residues. Germline-derived CDR1 and CDR2 are LGHDT and YNNKEL (reference sequence). Between the trimmed V and J ends, which lost 1 base and 0 bases, there was a span of 9 bases. The CDR3 is CASSQGGGANYGYTF. The DNA for the CDR3 is TGTGCCAGCAGCCAAGGTGGAGGGGCTAACTATGGCTACACCTTC. Full variable domain (outside the CDR3, taken from reference TRBV3-1 and TRBJ1-2): DTAVSQTPKYLVTQMGNDKSIKCEQNLGHDTMYWYKQDSKKFLKIMFSYNNKELIINETVPNRFSPKSPDKAHLNLHINSLELGDSAVYFCASSQGGGANYGYTFGSGTRLTVV.

A word on this clonotype: A much larger clone lies a single base off, so this may be a read error. The CDR3 DNA reads TGCAGTGCACATCGGACAGGGTTGTACAATGAGCAGTACTTC. It yields the protein CSAHRTGLYNEQYF. This chain joins TRBV20-1 and TRBJ2-1, with 8 bases identical to TRBD1. Gene TRBJ2-7 matches the end of the DNA better, so the J call may be wrong. The germline V gene encodes CDR1 DFQATT and CDR2 SNEGSKA (reference sequence). The CDR3 is made up of 14 amino acids.

The rearrangement links TRBV12-3 or TRBV12-4 to TRBJ2-5, with TRBD2 matching over 11 bases. The last part of the DNA fits TRBJ2-1 better; the J call may be wrong. The CDR3 contains 16 residues. The CDR3 DNA reads as TGTGCCAGCAACCTCCGGGGACTAGCGGCTCAAGAGACCCAGTTCTTC. Its translation is CASNLRGLAAQETQFF.

With regard to this clonotype: A much larger clone is a single base away; this may be a read error. This chain links TRBV25-1 with TRBJ2-3; a possible D gene is TRBD1 (5 bases). The V and J ends lost 2 bases and 0 bases respectively, with 12 bases between them. In germline, CDR1 is MGHDK, CDR2 SYGVNS. CDR3 length: 16 amino acids. Here the CDR3 reads CASSEAGHLSTDTQYF. Written as DNA, the CDR3 is TGTGCCAGCAGTGAAGCCGGACATCTTAGCACAGATACGCAGTATTTT.

This clonotype came up a few times. This rearrangement joins TRBV6-5 to TRBJ2-1; 10 bases match TRBD1. V was pared by 4 bases and J by 6 bases, with 6 bases of the junction left unmatched. Germline V gene sequence: CDR1 MNHEY, CDR2 SVGAGI. The CDR3 is made up of 15 amino acids. The DNA for the CDR3 is TGTGCCAGCAGTTTTACGGGACAGGGGTTCAATGAGCAGTTCTTC. Its translation: CASSFTGQGFNEQFF.

This rearrangement joins TRBV27 to TRBJ2-1, with TRBD2 matching over 9 bases. Losses at the gene ends were 4 bases for V and 6 bases for J; bases not matched to a gene: 13. The CDR3 consists of 17 residues. Germline V gives CDR1 MNHEY, CDR2 SMNVEV (reference sequence). The CDR3 is CASSSLLQERGANEQFF. CDR3 DNA: TGTGCCAGCAGTTCCCTCCTGCAAGAGCGGGGGGCCAATGAGCAGTTCTTC.

The chain has TRBV7-2 and TRBJ1-4; perhaps TRBD1 as D (5 bases). With 7 bases removed from V and 8 bases from J, the gap between germline ends came to 14 bases. The CDR3 covers 13 residues. Germline V gives CDR1 SGHTA, CDR2 FQGNSA. CDR3 sequence: CASIQNRGEKLFF. The CDR3 DNA follows: TGTGCCAGCATCCAAAACCGGGGCGAAAAACTGTTTTTT.

The rearrangement links TRBV6-2 or TRBV6-3 to TRBJ2-7; D may be TRBD2 (5 bases). The CDR3 is 14 residues long. V lost 5 bases to trimming and J lost 4 bases, with 15 bases between them. CDR1 is MNHEY, CDR2 SVGEGT, per germline. CDR3 region: CASSDKGSGYEQYF. The DNA for the CDR3 is TGTGCCAGCAGTGACAAAGGGAGTGGATACGAGCAGTACTTC.

The rearrangement uses TRBV6-5 and TRBJ2-1; D ambiguous. Germline assignment: CDR1 MNHEY and CDR2 SVGAGI. With 6 bases removed from V and 4 bases from J, the gap between germline ends came to 16 bases. CDR3 length: 15 amino acids. CDR3 region: CASSPLSDGYNEQFF. The DNA of the CDR3 is TGTGCCAGCAGCCCCCTTTCGGACGGATACAATGAGCAGTTCTTC.

The chain has TRBV6-1 and TRBJ2-3; no definite D call. There are 15 residues in the CDR3. Germline V lookup: CDR1 MNHNS, CDR2 SASEGT. The germline V and J ends were trimmed by 1 base and 2 bases, with 10 bases remaining between them. The CDR3 DNA follows: TGTGCCAGCAGTGAAGAAAGGCCAGACACAGATACGCAGTATTTT. Protein sequence: CASSEERPDTDTQYF.

In this sample, this clonotype turned up once. One end of the junction fails to match germline, which may point to a read error. V gene TRBV29-1 combines with J gene TRBJ2-5; D not certain. Germline V CDR1 and CDR2: SQVTM, ANQGSEA. The CDR3 is 12 amino acids. The CDR3 nucleotides are TGCAGCGTTGACCGGCGGCAAGAGCCCCAGTACTTC. It encodes CSVDRRQEPQYF.

The gene calls are TRBV20-1 and TRBJ2-1; D is uncertain. Germline V lookup: CDR1 DFQATT, CDR2 SNEGSKA (reference sequence). The CDR3 loop spans 15 amino acids. Trimming removed 5 bases from V and 4 bases from J, with 18 bases in between. Here the CDR3 DNA reads TGCAGTGCTCCACCCCCCCCCTTAGGATACAATGAGCAGTTCTTC. As protein: CSAPPPPLGYNEQFF.

This clonotype was observed a handful of times. V is TRBV9 and J is TRBJ2-4; D is possibly TRBD2 (6 bases). The CDR3 loop spans 13 amino acids. V lost 2 bases, J lost 8 bases, and 11 bases lay in between. Germline CDR1 and CDR2: SGDLS and YYNGEE. In DNA form, the CDR3 reads TGTGCCAGCAGCGTTACCCCGGGGGACATTCAGTACTTC. Its protein is CASSVTPGDIQYF.

This chain joins TRBV5-6 and TRBJ2-7; D unclear. The DNA end is a closer match to TRBJ2-5, so the J assignment may be wrong. This CDR3 has 14 residues. Germline V gives CDR1 SGHDT, CDR2 YYEEEE. Here the CDR3 reads CASSFVSDQETQYF. The DNA of the CDR3 is TGTGCCAGCAGCTTTGTGTCAGATCAAGAGACCCAGTACTTC.

The J gene is TRBJ1-5, the V gene TRBV5-8; D ambiguous. The germline V gene has CDR1 SGHTS and CDR2 YDEGEE. This CDR3 has 14 amino acids. Trimming pared 10 bases from V and 0 bases from J, leaving 14 bases between. CDR3 loop: CAAKGMGSNQPQHF. As DNA, the CDR3 is TGTGCCGCGAAAGGGATGGGTAGCAATCAGCCCCAGCATTTT.

This clonotype was observed a handful of times. The V gene is TRBV29-1, the J gene TRBJ2-5; D tentatively fits TRBD1 or TRBD2 (5 bases each). The CDR3 spans 13 residues. From germline, CDR1 is SQVTM and CDR2 ANQGSEA. The V gene lost 2 bases and the J gene lost 3 bases, with 10 bases spanning the gap. Here the CDR3 reads CSVERGLEETQYF. The DNA of the CDR3 is TGCAGCGTTGAACGGGGCTTGGAAGAGACCCAGTACTTC.

A few counts support this clonotype. The rearrangement joins TRBV5-5 to TRBJ2-5, with D hard to call. V was cut by 0 bases and J by 5 bases, with 20 bases left in between. CDR1 is SGHKS and CDR2 is YYEKEE in the germline V gene (reference sequence). The CDR3 sequence is 17 residues long. CDR3 protein: CASSLESFVRSFETQYF. In DNA form, the CDR3 reads TGTGCCAGCAGCTTGGAGAGTTTTGTCCGGTCTTTTGAGACCCAGTACTTC.